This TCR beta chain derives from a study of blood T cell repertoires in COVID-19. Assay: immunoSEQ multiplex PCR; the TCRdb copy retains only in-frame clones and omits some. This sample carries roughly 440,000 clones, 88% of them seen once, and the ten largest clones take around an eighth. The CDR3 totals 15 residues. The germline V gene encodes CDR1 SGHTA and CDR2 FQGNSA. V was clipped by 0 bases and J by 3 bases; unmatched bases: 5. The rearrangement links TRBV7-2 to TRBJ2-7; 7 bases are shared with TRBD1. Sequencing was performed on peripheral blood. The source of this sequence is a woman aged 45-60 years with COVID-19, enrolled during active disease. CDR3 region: CASSLAGQTFYEQYF. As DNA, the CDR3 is TGTGCCAGCAGCTTAGCGGGACAGACATTCTACGAGCAGTACTTC.